The 9 T cell receptor beta chains given below trace back to one sample, sequenced in a study of response to subunit inactivated influenza vaccine. TCRdb re-derived calls from the RT-PCR reads in MiXCR, one entry per CDR3 protein. The sample shows around 530,000 distinct CDR3 sequences, over 9.5% of them seen only once. The source material was PBMCs from blood, sampled on the day of vaccination. These receptors originate from a man in his fifties who received an inactivated influenza vaccine.

This clonotype was seen many times. The V gene is TRBV20-1, the J gene TRBJ2-1, with D possibly being TRBD1 or TRBD2 (5 bases each). CDR3 length: 15 amino acids. V gave up 5 bases and J gave up 0 bases, with 14 bases separating them. Per germline, CDR1 DFQATT and CDR2 SNEGSKA (reference sequence). The CDR3 protein is CSAWDRWSSYNEQFF. CDR3 DNA: TGCAGTGCTTGGGACCGGTGGAGCTCCTACAATGAGCAGTTCTTC.

This clonotype showed up just a few times. The chain combines TRBV11-2 with TRBJ2-7; no firm D call. This CDR3 is 13 amino acids long. Germline values: CDR1 SGHAT, CDR2 FQNNGV. The V and J ends lost 3 bases and 3 bases respectively, with 9 bases between them. This CDR3 is CASSFSAVYEQYF. The CDR3 DNA follows: TGTGCCAGCAGCTTTTCCGCAGTCTACGAGCAGTACTTC. Together with reference TRBV11-2 and TRBJ2-7, the CDR3 gives the full variable domain: EAGVAQSPRYKIIEKRQSVAFWCNPISGHATLYWYQQILGQGPKLLIQFQNNGVVDDSQLPKDRFSAERLKGVDSTLKIQPAKLEDSAVYLCASSFSAVYEQYFGPGTRLTVT.

J is TRBJ2-5 and V is TRBV28; D tentatively reads TRBD1 or TRBD2 (5 bases each). Trimming removed 6 bases at V and 5 bases at J, with 19 bases between. The CDR3 extends over 15 amino acids. From germline, CDR1 is MDHEN and CDR2 SYDVKM. DNA for the CDR3: TGTGCCAGCAGCCAAACCCGGGACCGAGAGGAGACCCAGTACTTC. It translates to CASSQTRDREETQYF. Drawing the rest from reference TRBV28 and TRBJ2-5, the complete variable domain is DVKVTQSSRYLVKRTGEKVFLECVQDMDHENMFWYRQDPGLGLRLIYFSYDVKMKEKGDIPEGYSVSREKKERFSLILESASTNQTSMYLCASSQTRDREETQYFGPGTRLLVL.

The V call is TRBV6-2 or TRBV6-3, the J call TRBJ2-7, with 15 bases that match TRBD2. Germline trimming cut 6 bases from V and 6 bases from J; bases unmatched to any gene: 3. The CDR3 spans 14 residues. Germline loops: CDR1 MNHEY, CDR2 SVGEGT. The CDR3 sequence is CASSWTSGRAEQYF. The CDR3 DNA reads as TGTGCCAGCAGCTGGACTAGCGGGAGGGCCGAGCAGTACTTC.

This clonotype was seen more than once but under ten times. V usage is TRBV12-3 or TRBV12-4 and J usage is TRBJ2-2, with D unresolved. This CDR3 spans 13 amino acids. Trimming cost V 4 bases and J 7 bases, with 10 bases left between them. The CDR3 loop reads CASSSRVGGELFF. CDR3 coding DNA: TGTGCCAGCAGTTCAAGGGTGGGCGGGGAGCTGTTTTTT.

This clonotype was observed a few times. This chain's CDR3 is CSVEVAGVTNEQFF. The CDR3 region has the DNA TGCAGCGTTGAAGTAGCGGGAGTTACCAATGAGCAGTTCTTC. The J gene is TRBJ2-1, the V gene TRBV29-1; 9 positions match TRBD2. J lost 6 bases, V lost 1 base, and 4 bases had no gene match. This CDR3 has 14 residues. CDR1 is SQVTM and CDR2 is ANQGSEA in the germline V gene.

This clonotype was observed a handful of times. The rearrangement joins TRBV5-1 to TRBJ1-2; D is unresolved. The CDR3 covers 13 residues. Germline CDR1 SGHRS, CDR2 YFSETQ. V was pared by 4 bases and J by 2 bases, with 9 bases between. The DNA for the CDR3 is TGCGCCAGCAGCGCGGACCGGAACTATGGCTACACCTTC. Translated: CASSADRNYGYTF.

This clonotype was seen many times. The chain joins TRBV6-1 to TRBJ1-1, with TRBD1 matching over 12 bases. Trimming removed 6 bases from V and 1 base from J; junction bases left unmatched: 6. CDR1 and CDR2 from the germline V gene are MNHNS and SASEGT. The CDR3 sequence is 16 residues long. CDR3 sequence reads: CASSGTGGPQNTEAFF. Written as DNA, the CDR3 is TGTGCCAGCAGCGGGACAGGGGGCCCGCAGAACACTGAAGCTTTCTTT.

The chain couples TRBV6-1 to TRBJ2-1; the D gene could be TRBD1 or TRBD2 (5 bases each). V lost 7 bases and J 11 bases, leaving 21 bases between the germline ends. Germline CDR1 is MNHNS and CDR2 is SASEGT. The CDR3 has 14 amino acids. CDR3 bases: TGTGCCAGCACCGACCCCGGGACGGCTTACAAGCAGTTCTTC. Translated: CASTDPGTAYKQFF.